The 26 T cell receptor beta chains below all came from one sample that was sequenced in a study of blood T cell repertoires in COVID-19. Repertoires were generated with immunoSEQ multiplex PCR, while TCRdb's copy carries only in-frame clones and drops some. In the table there are more than 300,000 clones, approximately 89% of which are singletons. Sequencing used peripheral blood. The receptors derive from a young woman with COVID-19, enrolled during active disease.

In this sample, this clone turned up a few times. This chain connects TRBV6-4 to TRBJ1-2, with no clear D. Trimming shortened V by 6 bases and J by 5 bases, and 19 bases separated the two germline ends. The CDR3 runs to 15 residues. Germline lookup yields CDR1 MRHNA and CDR2 SNTAGT. The CDR3 reads CASSNEPGIRYGYTF. The CDR3 DNA sequence: TGTGCCAGCAGCAATGAGCCCGGGATCCGGTATGGCTACACCTTC.

The genes are TRBV5-1 and TRBJ1-2, with D uncertain. CDR1 and CDR2 (germline): SGHRS, YFSETQ. V lost 5 bases, J lost 5 bases, and 13 bases lay in between. This CDR3 is built from 13 residues. Written as DNA, the CDR3 is TGCGCCAGCAGACGGGAGGGAGTGTATGGCTACACCTTC. It translates to CASRREGVYGYTF.

This clone was observed once. The V call is TRBV30, the J call TRBJ2-2; D call uncertain. The CDR3 totals 14 residues. V was shortened by 1 base and J by 6 bases, with 12 bases between the two germline ends. CDR1 and CDR2 (germline): GTSNPN, SVGIG (reference sequence). The CDR3 region is CAWSGYGVPGELFF. CDR3 in DNA: TGTGCCTGGAGTGGGTATGGAGTCCCCGGGGAGCTGTTTTTT.

J is TRBJ1-5 and V is TRBV19, with D tentatively TRBD1 (5 bases). Per the germline V gene, CDR1 is LNHDA and CDR2 is SQIVND (reference sequence). The CDR3 loop spans 15 amino acids. V lost 6 bases and J lost 7, with 19 bases in between. The CDR3 nucleotides are TGTGCCAGTAGCCCCTCATGGGGGGGGTGGCAGCCCCAGCATTTT. Its translation is CASSPSWGGWQPQHF.

This sequence joins TRBV21-1 and TRBJ2-3; the D call of TRBD2 is as the table states it, not checked on the DNA. TRBV21-1 is a documented pseudogene. The CDR3 totals 14 residues. The CDR3 coding sequence is TGTACACGTCCACGGGGACTCAGCACAGATACGCAGTATTTT. This gives the protein CTRPRGLSTDTQYF.

This clone was seen a few times. J is TRBJ1-4 and V is TRBV7-9; D gene ambiguous. Trimming removed 4 bases at V and 5 bases at J, with 5 bases between. Germline-derived CDR1 and CDR2 are SEHNR and FQNEAQ (reference sequence). The CDR3 loop spans 12 amino acids. CDR3 coding DNA: TGTGCCAGCAGCTGGAGAAATGAAAAACTGTTTTTT. This codes for CASSWRNEKLFF.

The chain joins TRBV28 to TRBJ2-7, with D possibly matching TRBD1 (8 bases). The V end was cut by 2 bases, the J end by 5 bases, with 19 bases between. This CDR3 is built from 16 residues. CDR1 is MDHEN and CDR2 is SYDVKM in the germline V gene. CDR3: CASSLPQGAGVHEQYF. CDR3 DNA: TGTGCCAGCAGTTTACCCCAGGGGGCGGGAGTCCACGAGCAGTACTTC.

The V gene is TRBV10-3, the J gene TRBJ2-6; a possible D gene is TRBD1 (6 bases). V lost 0 bases and J 2 bases, leaving 17 bases between the germline ends. CDR3 length: 19 amino acids. Germline CDR1 reads ENHRY; CDR2 reads SYGVKD. DNA of the CDR3: TGTGCCATCAGTGAGTCGGCGACAGGCGTCCAAACTGGGGCCAACGTCCTGACTTTC. Translating it yields CAISESATGVQTGANVLTF.

This clone was observed a handful of times. V gene TRBV5-4 combines with J gene TRBJ2-7; TRBD2 matches at 7 bases. Germline CDR1 reads SGHNT; CDR2 reads YYREEE (reference sequence). This CDR3 is 13 amino acids long. With 4 bases clipped from V and 4 bases from J, the junction kept 5 bases outside the gene matches. CDR3 in DNA: TGTGCCAGCAGCAAGACTAGCCCTTACGAGCAGTACTTC. This sequence encodes CASSKTSPYEQYF.

The chain couples TRBV19 to TRBJ1-1; no firm D call. Trimming cost V 1 base and J 5 bases, with 11 bases left between them. Per the germline V gene, CDR1 is LNHDA and CDR2 is SQIVND (reference sequence). The CDR3 has 14 amino acids. The CDR3 DNA is TGTGCCAGTAGTATAGGTCCAGGTAGGACTGAAGCTTTCTTT. This codes for CASSIGPGRTEAFF.

The genes are TRBV7-2 and TRBJ2-3; 9 nucleotides align to TRBD2. Germline CDR1 and CDR2: SGHTA and FQGNSA. The CDR3 runs 14 residues. With 4 bases clipped from V and 3 bases from J, the junction kept 2 bases outside the gene matches. The CDR3 region is CASSSGLATDTQYF. The CDR3, as DNA: TGTGCCAGCAGCTCCGGACTAGCGACAGATACGCAGTATTTT.

The chain couples TRBV28 to TRBJ2-7; TRBD2 agrees at 7 bases. After removal of 2 bases from V and 6 bases from J, the junction contained 4 bases not matched to a gene. The CDR3 spans 13 residues. Germline V gene lookup returns CDR1 MDHEN and CDR2 SYDVKM. The CDR3 here is CASSLMGGGEQYF. The CDR3 coding sequence is TGTGCCAGCAGTTTAATGGGCGGGGGCGAGCAGTACTTC.

The gene calls are TRBV10-3 and TRBJ2-7; D not resolved. Per germline, CDR1 ENHRY and CDR2 SYGVKD. CDR3 size: 11 residues. Trimming took off 8 bases at V and 4 bases at J, with 9 bases between the two ends. CDR3 sequence reads: CAIADSYEQYF. CDR3 sequence (DNA): TGTGCCATCGCTGACTCGTACGAGCAGTACTTC.

The CDR3 sequence is CAWSSGVGGANVLTF. CDR3 coding DNA: TGTGCCTGGAGTTCGGGAGTTGGAGGGGCCAACGTCCTGACTTTC. The chain links TRBV30 to TRBJ2-6; D might be TRBD2 (6 bases). This CDR3 comprises 15 residues. Between the trimmed V and J ends, which lost 2 bases and 4 bases, there was a span of 12 bases. Germline CDR1 is GTSNPN and CDR2 is SVGIG (reference sequence).

This chain links TRBV6-5 with TRBJ2-1; 9 bases fit TRBD1. Germline V gives CDR1 MNHEY, CDR2 SVGAGI. V was clipped by 6 bases and J by 9 bases; unmatched bases: 12. CDR3 size: 15 residues. CDR3 region: CASRPRRQGDSEQFF. The CDR3 DNA reads as TGTGCCAGCAGACCCCGACGACAGGGGGACAGTGAGCAGTTCTTC.

The chain has TRBV7-9 and TRBJ2-2, with 8 bases aligning to TRBD2. V shed 8 bases, J shed 6 bases, and the junction held 5 bases outside the gene matches. Looked up from germline, CDR1 is SEHNR and CDR2 is FQNEAQ (reference sequence). This CDR3 has 13 residues. The CDR3 protein is CASGLAVAGELFF. Written as DNA, the CDR3 is TGTGCCAGCGGACTAGCAGTGGCCGGGGAGCTGTTTTTT. The whole variable domain, remainder taken from reference TRBV7-9 and TRBJ2-2, is DTGVSQNPRHKITKRGQNVTFRCDPISEHNRLYWYRQTLGQGPEFLTYFQNEAQLEKSRLLSDRFSAERPKGSFSTLEIQRTEQGDSAMYLCASGLAVAGELFFGEGSRLTVL.

V and J are TRBV5-8 and TRBJ2-7; D is perhaps TRBD1 (5 bases). The CDR3 is 15 residues long. Germline V gene data show CDR1 as SGHTS and CDR2 as YDEGEE. Trimming took 0 bases from V and 4 from J, leaving 14 bases between them. The CDR3 coding sequence is TGTGCCAGCAGCTTGGAACAGGCGAGCTCATACGAGCAGTACTTC. Encoded protein: CASSLEQASSYEQYF.

CDR3 residues: CASSHTSGRITGELFF. The CDR3 DNA sequence: TGTGCCAGCAGCCACACTAGCGGGAGAATCACCGGGGAGCTGTTTTTT. The rearrangement joins TRBV11-3 to TRBJ2-2, with 11 positions matching TRBD2. V lost 5 bases, J lost 4 bases, and 6 bases stayed unmatched. Germline CDR1 SGHNT, CDR2 YENEEA. The CDR3 is 16 residues long. The full variable domain, its missing parts supplied by reference TRBV11-3 and TRBJ2-2, is EAGVVQSPRYKIIEKKQPVAFWCNPISGHNTLYWYLQNLGQGPELLIRYENEEAVDDSQLPKDRFSAERLKGVDSTLKIQPAELGDSAVYLCASSHTSGRITGELFFGEGSRLTVL.

This chain uses TRBV4-1 with TRBJ2-1, with a possible D match to TRBD2 (5 bases). The V end lost 2 bases, the J end lost 1 base, and 21 bases lay between the germline ends. Germline CDR1 MGHRA, CDR2 YSYEKL. The CDR3 extends over 19 amino acids. The chain's CDR3 is CASSQTRTPSRPSYNEQFF. The CDR3 bases are TGCGCCAGCAGCCAAACCCGGACTCCGTCGAGGCCTTCCTACAATGAGCAGTTCTTC.

This chain connects TRBV7-2 to TRBJ2-7; 9 bases align to TRBD2. This CDR3 is built from 14 residues. The V gene's germline CDR1 is SGHTA and CDR2 FQGNSA. J lost 0 bases, V lost 6 bases, and 3 bases had no gene match. The CDR3 region is CASSLAGFSYEQYF. DNA for the CDR3: TGTGCCAGCAGTCTAGCGGGGTTCTCCTACGAGCAGTACTTC.

On this clone itself: Other DNA sequences in the same sample also yield this CDR3. The chain uses TRBV5-1 and TRBJ2-1, with D uncertain. The CDR3 is 13 amino acids. V was pared by 1 base and J by 5 bases, with 7 bases between. CDR1 and CDR2 (germline): SGHRS, YFSETQ. CDR3 loop: CASSLLRDNEQFF. The CDR3 region has the DNA TGCGCCAGCAGCTTGCTTAGAGACAATGAGCAGTTCTTC.

A few counts support this clone. The J gene is TRBJ2-1, the V gene TRBV4-2, with 10 bases identical to TRBD2. The CDR3 totals 16 residues. J gave up 7 bases and V 2 bases, and 8 bases lay outside the gene matches. Germline-derived CDR1 and CDR2 are LGHNA and YNFKEQ. CDR3: CASSQNGAGGVNEQFF. For the CDR3, the DNA is TGTGCCAGCAGCCAAAACGGAGCGGGAGGGGTAAATGAGCAGTTCTTC.

The V and J genes are TRBV3-1 (or the pseudogene TRBV3-2) and TRBJ2-7; 8 bases line up with TRBD1. After removal of 4 bases from V and 7 bases from J, the junction contained 9 bases not matched to a gene. The CDR3 loop spans 14 amino acids. Looked up from germline, CDR1 is LGHDT and CDR2 is YNNKEL (reference sequence). In DNA, the CDR3 is TGTGCCAGCAGCCGGCGGACAGGGCCGGGGGAGCAGTACTTC. Amino acid sequence: CASSRRTGPGEQYF.

This chain joins TRBV19 and TRBJ1-1, with 7 positions matching TRBD1. There are 13 residues in the CDR3. Per the germline V gene, CDR1 is LNHDA and CDR2 is SQIVND (reference sequence). The ends lost 7 bases at V and 5 bases at J; junction bases unmatched: 7. CDR3 nucleotide sequence: TGTGCCAGTAAACAGGGGCGCTGGACTGAAGCTTTCTTT. Translating it yields CASKQGRWTEAFF.

This chain connects TRBV6-5 to TRBJ2-7; no definite D call. The CDR3 is made up of 13 amino acids. Per the germline V gene, CDR1 is MNHEY and CDR2 is SVGAGI. V was cut by 6 bases and J by 4 bases, with 13 bases left in between. The CDR3 is CASSLEQRYEQYF. The CDR3 DNA follows: TGTGCCAGCAGCCTGGAGCAGAGATACGAGCAGTACTTC.

The chain couples TRBV10-2 to TRBJ2-7; 10 bases fit TRBD2. Germline V gene lookup returns CDR1 WSHSY and CDR2 SAAADI. With V trimmed by 8 bases and J by 3 bases, 7 bases remained unmatched. The CDR3 extends over 14 amino acids. CDR3 in DNA: TGCGCCAGCTCGGGGACTAGCGCTATCTACGAGCAGTACTTC. As protein: CASSGTSAIYEQYF.